The 29 T cell receptor beta chains listed next were all sequenced from one sample in a study of identical twins. TCRdb ran MiXCR on the 5' RACE reads and lists one entry per CDR3 protein. In the table there are some 760,000 distinct CDR3 sequences, 15% to 20% of which are singletons. The data also belong to a second study, concerning T cells expressing NK-cell markers.

The sample taken for sequencing was PBMCs. The receptors here all came from a woman aged 18-30 years in good health.

The rearrangement links TRBV5-1 to TRBJ1-4; D call uncertain. The V and J ends lost 4 bases and 7 bases respectively, with 8 bases between them. Germline V gene lookup returns CDR1 SGHRS and CDR2 YFSETQ. This CDR3 is built from 12 residues. CDR3 protein: CASSHEREKLFF. The CDR3 DNA reads as TGCGCCAGCAGCCACGAACGTGAAAAACTGTTTTTT.

CDR3 region: CAISETGDTQYF. CDR3 in DNA: TGTGCCATCAGTGAGACTGGGGATACGCAGTATTTT. This chain connects TRBV10-3 to TRBJ2-3; D remains ambiguous. This CDR3 region has 12 residues. The germline CDR1 and CDR2 sequences are ENHRY and SYGVKD. V lost 2 bases and J lost 6, with 6 bases in between.

This clonotype was detected ten times or more. The chain carries TRBV12-5 and TRBJ2-5, with a weak D call TRBD2 (5 bases). This CDR3 has 10 amino acids. CDR1 LGHNT and CDR2 FRNRAP come from the germline V gene. Here the CDR3 reads CASGQETQYF. As DNA, the CDR3 is TGTGCCAGCGGACAAGAGACCCAGTACTTC.

This clonotype was detected ten times or more. The chain is built from TRBV12-3 or TRBV12-4 and TRBJ1-5; D remains unclear. The CDR3 contains 13 residues. V lost 5 bases, J lost 5 bases, and 10 bases lay in between. CDR3 DNA: TGTGCCAGCAGTCTTAGCGGAGATCAGCCCCAGCATTTT. Translating gives CASSLSGDQPQHF.

This clonotype was observed a few times. This chain joins TRBV20-1 and TRBJ2-7; no reliable D call. This CDR3 spans 15 amino acids. The V gene lost 0 bases and the J gene lost 1 base, with 13 bases spanning the gap. Germline CDR1 DFQATT, CDR2 SNEGSKA (reference sequence). The CDR3 loop is CSARDRIRGSYEQYF. For the CDR3, the DNA is TGCAGTGCTAGAGATCGTATCCGAGGTTCCTACGAGCAGTACTTC.

CDR3 DNA: TGTGCCAGCAGCTTTGGACAGCAAGCTGGAAACACCATATATTTT. Protein product: CASSFGQQAGNTIYF. This chain uses TRBV11-2 with TRBJ1-3; D may be TRBD1 (6 bases). From germline, CDR1 is SGHAT and CDR2 FQNNGV. The CDR3 is 15 amino acids. V dropped 3 bases and J dropped 2 bases, with 11 bases sitting between them.

The V gene is TRBV25-1, the J gene TRBJ1-1; D unclear. Deletions cut 2 bases from V and 1 base from J, with 11 bases between. CDR1 is MGHDK and CDR2 is SYGVNS in the germline V gene. The CDR3 is made up of 15 amino acids. This CDR3 reads CASSELGRPNTEAFF. The CDR3 bases are TGTGCCAGCAGTGAACTAGGGCGGCCGAACACTGAAGCTTTCTTT.

The table lists this clonotype with a few counts. The J gene is TRBJ1-1, the V gene TRBV11-2; D ambiguous. The CDR3 has 13 amino acids. Per the germline V gene, CDR1 is SGHAT and CDR2 is FQNNGV. Between the trimmed V and J ends, which lost 5 bases and 3 bases, there was a span of 10 bases. The CDR3 protein is CASSHSGYTEAFF. Written as DNA, the CDR3 is TGTGCCAGCAGCCATAGCGGTTACACTGAAGCTTTCTTT.

This clonotype was counted between two and nine times. This chain joins TRBV3-1 and TRBJ2-1; 12 positions match TRBD2. The V and J ends lost 0 bases and 15 bases, in that order; junction bases with no gene match: 6. The CDR3 has 14 residues. The germline CDR1 and CDR2 sequences are LGHDT and YNNKEL (reference sequence). The CDR3 loop reads CASSQDRLAGGGFF. The CDR3 nucleotides are TGTGCCAGCAGCCAAGATCGGCTAGCGGGGGGGGGGTTCTTC.

This chain uses TRBV7-9 with TRBJ1-1; TRBD1 matches 7 bases. Germline loops: CDR1 SEHNR, CDR2 FQNEAQ (reference sequence). V shed 5 bases and J 0 bases; nucleotides not matched to a gene: 9. The CDR3 spans 16 residues. The CDR3 loop reads CASSGRQGEMNTEAFF. CDR3 DNA: TGTGCCAGCAGCGGAAGACAGGGAGAGATGAACACTGAAGCTTTCTTT.

The genes are TRBV7-2 and TRBJ2-3; D is unclear. The germline V gene has CDR1 SGHTA and CDR2 FQGNSA. V shed 3 bases and J shed 3 bases, with 10 bases lying between them. The length of the CDR3 is 14 residues. The CDR3 loop is CASSLTSKTDTQYF. CDR3 coding DNA: TGTGCCAGCAGCTTGACCTCCAAGACAGATACGCAGTATTTT.

The sample holds a few counts of this clonotype. This chain links TRBV12-3 or TRBV12-4 with TRBJ2-2; a possible D gene is TRBD1 (6 bases). V lost 8 bases, J lost 4 bases, and 17 bases lay in between. The CDR3 covers 15 residues. The CDR3 region is CASGLQGLGTGELFF. The CDR3 DNA follows: TGTGCCAGCGGACTCCAGGGGTTAGGCACCGGGGAGCTGTTTTTT.

CDR3 sequence: CASSFQDSVRKNIQYF. In DNA form, the CDR3 reads TGTGCCAGCAGCTTTCAGGATAGCGTGAGGAAAAACATTCAGTACTTC. The chain couples TRBV7-9 to TRBJ2-4; a possible D gene is TRBD2 (5 bases). The CDR3 runs 16 residues. Trimming removed 3 bases from V and 4 bases from J, with 16 bases in between. CDR1 and CDR2 (germline): SEHNR, FQNEAQ (reference sequence). The complete variable domain, with remaining parts taken from reference TRBV7-9 and TRBJ2-4, reads DTGVSQNPRHKITKRGQNVTFRCDPISEHNRLYWYRQTLGQGPEFLTYFQNEAQLEKSRLLSDRFSAERPKGSFSTLEIQRTEQGDSAMYLCASSFQDSVRKNIQYFGAGTRLSVL.

A few counts support this clonotype. The rearrangement joins TRBV12-3 or TRBV12-4 to TRBJ2-7; tentatively, D is TRBD2 (5 bases). V lost 4 bases and J lost 0, with 10 bases in between. The CDR3 has 14 residues. CDR3 protein: CASSSGGFSYEQYF. The CDR3 nucleotides read TGTGCCAGCAGTTCGGGCGGGTTCTCCTACGAGCAGTACTTC.

This clonotype was seen more than once but under ten times. The chain has TRBV20-1 and TRBJ2-7; 12 bases match TRBD2. J lost 2 bases, V lost 6 bases, and 20 bases had no gene match. The V gene's germline CDR1 is DFQATT and CDR2 SNEGSKA (reference sequence). The CDR3 loop spans 19 amino acids. This CDR3 is CSAGQTGGMTSGSTYEQYF. DNA of the CDR3: TGCAGTGCCGGGCAGACAGGGGGCATGACTAGCGGGAGCACCTACGAGCAGTACTTC.

The chain combines TRBV25-1 with TRBJ2-2; D possibly matches TRBD1 or TRBD2 (5 bases each). V was clipped by 3 bases and J by 1 base, with 6 bases between them. Germline values: CDR1 MGHDK, CDR2 SYGVNS. The CDR3 is made up of 14 amino acids. CDR3 sequence (DNA): TGTGCCAGCAGTGATGGGGGGAACACCGGGGAGCTGTTTTTT. Amino acid sequence: CASSDGGNTGELFF. Together with reference TRBV25-1 and TRBJ2-2, the CDR3 gives the full variable domain: EADIYQTPRYLVIGTGKKITLECSQTMGHDKMYWYQQDPGMELHLIHYSYGVNSTEKGDLSSESTVSRIRTEHFPLTLESARPSHTSQYLCASSDGGNTGELFFGEGSRLTVL.

The rearrangement links TRBV5-6 to TRBJ2-1, with D unresolved. V was pared by 6 bases and J by 6 bases, with 16 bases between. CDR3 size: 14 residues. Germline lookup yields CDR1 SGHDT and CDR2 YYEEEE. CDR3: CASTLKAGSNEQFF. The CDR3 DNA sequence: TGTGCCAGCACCCTTAAGGCAGGAAGCAATGAGCAGTTCTTC. The whole variable domain, filled in from reference TRBV5-6 and TRBJ2-1, reads DAGVTQSPTHLIKTRGQQVTLRCSPKSGHDTVSWYQQALGQGPQFIFQYYEEEERQRGNFPDRFSGHQFPNYSSELNVNALLLGDSALYLCASTLKAGSNEQFFGPGTRLTVL.

This sequence joins TRBV6-2 or TRBV6-3 and TRBJ2-7, with D unclear. The CDR3 sequence is 14 residues long. Germline V lookup: CDR1 MNHEY, CDR2 SVGEGT. The V end was cut by 7 bases, the J end by 2 bases, with 15 bases between. CDR3 bases: TGTGCCAGCACGCTCGGTTGGTTTCCCTACGAGCAGTACTTC. Its protein is CASTLGWFPYEQYF.

The J gene is TRBJ1-1, the V gene TRBV27; 8 bases agree with TRBD1. Germline V lookup: CDR1 MNHEY, CDR2 SMNVEV (reference sequence). CDR3 length: 14 amino acids. Trimming took 7 bases from V and 1 from J; bases not matched to a gene: 5. Here the CDR3 DNA reads TGTGCCAGCAAACAACAGGGGGGGAACACTGAAGCTTTCTTT. Its translation: CASKQQGGNTEAFF.

The V and J genes are TRBV20-1 and TRBJ2-7, with 8 positions matching TRBD1. From germline, CDR1 is DFQATT and CDR2 SNEGSKA (reference sequence). The CDR3 loop spans 14 amino acids. V lost 0 bases and J lost 0; bases outside the gene matches: 1. The CDR3 here is CSARETGASYEQYF. The CDR3 nucleotides are TGCAGTGCTAGAGAGACAGGGGCCTCCTACGAGCAGTACTTC.

About this clonotype: The final CDR3 position lacks the conserved phenylalanine or tryptophan, pointing to a likely read error. The rearrangement joins TRBV7-9 to TRBJ2-7; 7 nucleotides match TRBD2. The CDR3 is 12 residues long. Germline-derived CDR1 and CDR2 are SEHNR and FQNEAQ (reference sequence). J gave up 3 bases and V 8 bases, and 4 bases lay outside the gene matches. CDR3 coding DNA: TGTGCCAGCGGGGGGGGGATCTACGAGCAGTACATC. Translating it yields CASGGGIYEQYI.

This chain uses TRBV12-3 or TRBV12-4 with TRBJ2-3, with 12 bases matching TRBD1. J gave up 2 bases and V 6 bases, and 3 bases lay outside the gene matches. The CDR3 is 15 residues long. CDR3 DNA sequence: TGTGCCAGCAGCCAGGGACAGGGGGCCACAGATACGCAGTATTTT. Protein product: CASSQGQGATDTQYF.

The genes are TRBV29-1 and TRBJ1-2; possibly TRBD1 for D (5 bases). The CDR3 runs to 14 residues. Per the germline V gene, CDR1 is SQVTM and CDR2 is ANQGSEA. The germline V and J ends were trimmed by 5 bases and 8 bases, with 21 bases remaining between them. DNA of the CDR3: TGCAGCGTTCCGGCAGGGATGGAGAAAGGGGGCTACACCTTC. Translating gives CSVPAGMEKGGYTF.

This clonotype was found once. The chain combines TRBV9 with TRBJ2-1; TRBD2 matches 7 bases. Germline CDR1 is SGDLS and CDR2 is YYNGEE. With 4 bases clipped from V and 1 base from J, the junction kept 8 bases outside the gene matches. This CDR3 has 16 residues. As DNA, the CDR3 is TGTGCCAGCAGCTCCGGGTTGCGGGGGTCCTACAATGAGCAGTTCTTC. Its translation: CASSSGLRGSYNEQFF.

This clonotype was picked up a small number of times. This rearrangement joins TRBV6-5 to TRBJ1-5; 9 bases fit TRBD1. CDR3 length: 14 amino acids. The germline gives CDR1 MNHEY, CDR2 SVGAGI. V lost 4 bases to trimming and J lost 5 bases; unmatched junction nucleotides: 3. This CDR3 reads CASSSRDRDQPQHF. CDR3 nucleotide sequence: TGTGCCAGCAGTTCTAGGGACAGGGATCAGCCCCAGCATTTT.

This clonotype was seen a few times. The V call is TRBV7-9, the J call TRBJ1-1; D is uncertain. The V gene's germline CDR1 is SEHNR and CDR2 FQNEAQ (reference sequence). With 6 bases removed from V and 6 bases from J, the gap between germline ends came to 26 bases. CDR3 length: 17 residues. The CDR3 sequence is CASSTHLALIVHAEAFF. As DNA, the CDR3 is TGTGCCAGCAGTACCCACCTGGCCCTCATTGTACACGCTGAAGCTTTCTTT.

The rearrangement links TRBV11-3 to TRBJ2-6; D gene unclear. Germline assignment: CDR1 SGHNT and CDR2 YENEEA. With 4 bases removed from V and 2 bases from J, the gap between germline ends came to 6 bases. The CDR3 consists of 14 residues. The CDR3 bases are TGTGCCAGCAGCTACCAGACTGGGGCCAACGTCCTGACTTTC. Its translation is CASSYQTGANVLTF. The entire variable domain, with the rest obtained from reference TRBV11-3 and TRBJ2-6, is as follows: EAGVVQSPRYKIIEKKQPVAFWCNPISGHNTLYWYLQNLGQGPELLIRYENEEAVDDSQLPKDRFSAERLKGVDSTLKIQPAELGDSAVYLCASSYQTGANVLTFGAGSRLTVL.

The chain couples TRBV5-6 to TRBJ2-7; 9 nucleotides agree with TRBD2. Germline-derived CDR1 and CDR2 are SGHDT and YYEEEE. Trimming removed 7 bases from V and 0 bases from J; junction bases left unmatched: 8. This CDR3 has 15 amino acids. CDR3 DNA: TGTGCCAGCCGAGGAGCGGGGGGAAGCTCCTACGAGCAGTACTTC. It codes for CASRGAGGSSYEQYF.

This clonotype was picked up a small number of times. This chain connects TRBV3-1 to TRBJ1-2, with TRBD1 matching over 7 bases. Per the germline V gene, CDR1 is LGHDT and CDR2 is YNNKEL (reference sequence). The CDR3 is 13 amino acids. V lost 9 bases to trimming and J lost 6 bases; unmatched junction nucleotides: 10. The chain's CDR3 is CASTRGMSDGYTF. CDR3 coding DNA: TGTGCCAGTACCAGGGGGATGAGCGATGGCTACACCTTC. Using reference TRBV3-1 and TRBJ1-2 for the parts outside the CDR3, the full variable domain is DTAVSQTPKYLVTQMGNDKSIKCEQNLGHDTMYWYKQDSKKFLKIMFSYNNKELIINETVPNRFSPKSPDKAHLNLHINSLELGDSAVYFCASTRGMSDGYTFGSGTRLTVV.